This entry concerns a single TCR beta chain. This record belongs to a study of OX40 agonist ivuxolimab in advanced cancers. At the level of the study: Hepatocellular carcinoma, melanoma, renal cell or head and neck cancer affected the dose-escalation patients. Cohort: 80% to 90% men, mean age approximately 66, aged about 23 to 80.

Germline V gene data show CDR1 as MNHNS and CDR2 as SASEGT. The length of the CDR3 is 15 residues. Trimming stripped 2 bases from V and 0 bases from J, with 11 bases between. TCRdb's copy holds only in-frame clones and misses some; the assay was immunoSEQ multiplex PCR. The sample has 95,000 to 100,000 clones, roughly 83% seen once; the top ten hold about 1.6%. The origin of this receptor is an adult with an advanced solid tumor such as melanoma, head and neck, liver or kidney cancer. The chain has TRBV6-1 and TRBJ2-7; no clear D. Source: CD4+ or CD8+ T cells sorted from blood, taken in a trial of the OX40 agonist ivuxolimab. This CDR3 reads CASSELGVDSYEQYF. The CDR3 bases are TGTGCCAGCAGTGAATTGGGCGTTGACTCCTACGAGCAGTACTTC.